The 11 T cell receptor beta chains in this list originate from one sample, sequenced in a study of technical replicates of blood from a handful of donors. The method was immunoSEQ multiplex PCR; TCRdb's version includes in-frame clones alone and lacks a portion of them. The sample lists some 73,000 clones, 90% occurring once. Sequencing input: PBMCs. These receptors all stem from a human donor in good health. Some clones in this sample may be carry-over from other donors' samples.

The chain uses TRBV9 and TRBJ2-1; no firm D call. This CDR3 comprises 14 residues. Per the germline V gene, CDR1 is SGDLS and CDR2 is YYNGEE. Trimming took off 0 bases at V and 7 bases at J, with 11 bases between the two ends. As DNA, the CDR3 is TGTGCCAGCAGCGTAGGGAGTAGCAATAATGAGCAGTTCTTC. Translation gives CASSVGSSNNEQFF.

The chain is built from TRBV7-2 and TRBJ1-5, with TRBD1 as a possible D gene (6 bases). Looked up from germline, CDR1 is SGHTA and CDR2 is FQGNSA. This CDR3 has 15 amino acids. Trimming took off 6 bases at V and 1 base at J, with 13 bases between the two ends. The CDR3 region is CASSTGTRSNQPQHF. CDR3 sequence (DNA): TGTGCCAGCAGTACCGGGACAAGGAGCAATCAGCCCCAGCATTTT.

The chain uses TRBV4-3 and TRBJ2-7; D is unclear. V gave up 1 base and J gave up 7 bases, with 17 bases separating them. The CDR3 totals 15 residues. Germline CDR1 and CDR2: LGHNA and YSLEER. The CDR3 coding sequence is TGCGCCAGCAGCCAAGCCGCCGGCCCTACTATGGAGCAGTACTTC. Amino acid sequence: CASSQAAGPTMEQYF.

This chain links TRBV4-1 with TRBJ1-6; no firm D call. Trimming removed 5 bases from V and 4 bases from J, with 15 bases in between. The CDR3 is 16 amino acids. The V gene's germline CDR1 is MGHRA and CDR2 YSYEKL. In DNA form, the CDR3 reads TGCGCCAGCAGCATTTCTGGCTCGGGGTATAATTCACCCCTCCACTTT. Encoded protein: CASSISGSGYNSPLHF.

V and J are TRBV4-3 and TRBJ2-7, with D possibly TRBD1 on 6 matching bases. V lost 1 base and J lost 1, with 14 bases in between. The germline CDR1 and CDR2 sequences are LGHNA and YSLEER. This CDR3 comprises 16 residues. CDR3 in amino acids: CASSQGPGTMSYEQYF. The CDR3 DNA sequence: TGCGCCAGCAGCCAAGGGCCCGGGACAATGTCCTACGAGCAGTACTTC.

The rearrangement uses TRBV19 and TRBJ2-7; 7 bases are shared with TRBD1. The CDR3 sequence is 15 residues long. Losses at the gene ends were 4 bases for V and 6 bases for J; bases not matched to a gene: 12. CDR1 and CDR2 (germline): LNHDA, SQIVND (reference sequence). CDR3 nucleotides: TGTGCCAGTAGTAACCTAGAACCGACAGGGCGCGAGCAGTACTTC. This translates into CASSNLEPTGREQYF. Filled out from reference TRBV19 and TRBJ2-7, the complete variable domain reads DGGITQSPKYLFRKEGQNVTLSCEQNLNHDAMYWYRQDPGQGLRLIYYSQIVNDFQKGDIAEGYSVSREKKESFPLTVTSAQKNPTAFYLCASSNLEPTGREQYFGPGTRLTVT.

The V and J genes are TRBV7-2 and TRBJ1-5; D ambiguous. The CDR3 sequence is 12 residues long. V lost 5 bases and J lost 4, with 6 bases in between. CDR1 is SGHTA, CDR2 FQGNSA, per germline. DNA for the CDR3: TGTGCCAGCAGCACCGGTAATCAGCCCCAGCATTTT. It codes for CASSTGNQPQHF.

This clone was seen just once. This chain links TRBV9 with TRBJ2-1; D perhaps matches TRBD1 (6 bases). Trimming shortened V by 2 bases and J by 0 bases, and 12 bases separated the two germline ends. The CDR3 extends over 16 amino acids. The germline V gene encodes CDR1 SGDLS and CDR2 YYNGEE. In DNA form, the CDR3 reads TGTGCCAGCAGCGTCTTGGACAGCCGCTCCTACAATGAGCAGTTCTTC. This translates into CASSVLDSRSYNEQFF.

This clone was detected once. The chain is built from TRBV2 and TRBJ1-1, with no clear D. Germline CDR1 reads SNHLY; CDR2 reads FYNNEI. The ends were cut back, 3 bases at V and 5 bases at J, with 4 bases in the middle. The CDR3 has 11 amino acids. The DNA for the CDR3 is TGTGCCAGCAGTGAGACAACTGAAGCTTTCTTT. This gives the protein CASSETTEAFF.

The chain couples TRBV4-3 to TRBJ2-3, with 7 bases matching TRBD1. Germline V gene data show CDR1 as LGHNA and CDR2 as YSLEER. Trimming took 3 bases from V and 1 from J; bases not matched to a gene: 10. CDR3 length equals 17 residues. CDR3 sequence reads: CASSHLRQGDRTDTQYF. The CDR3, as DNA: TGCGCCAGCAGCCACCTCCGACAGGGTGACCGCACAGATACGCAGTATTTT.

The gene calls are TRBV27 and TRBJ2-4, with a weak D call TRBD2 (6 bases). The V gene lost 6 bases and the J gene lost 0 bases, with 21 bases spanning the gap. Germline V gene lookup returns CDR1 MNHEY and CDR2 SMNVEV (reference sequence). The CDR3 extends over 18 amino acids. The chain's CDR3 is CASSTKPGTEIAKNIQYF. CDR3 nucleotide sequence: TGTGCCAGCAGCACTAAACCCGGGACTGAGATAGCCAAAAACATTCAGTACTTC.